The sequence of this T cell receptor beta chain was determined in a study of T cells after yellow fever vaccination. Study in general: Some fractions had low cell numbers, and these were prepared with SMART-Seq v4 Ultra Low Input. Study conclusions and caveats: Re-detected after boosting: most primary clones, 96% of CD4 and around 86% of CD8.

This clonotype was detected a few times. The antigen is undetermined. 5'RACE template switching produced TCR cDNA carrying a universal primer site and UMIs. TCRdb re-called the 5' RACE reads with MiXCR, one entry per CDR3 protein. The repertoire holds hundreds of thousands of distinct CDR3 sequences, 21% seen once, with about 15% in the top ten. The CDR3 is made up of 16 amino acids. The V gene end was trimmed by 0 bases and the J gene end by 0 bases; junction bases not matched to a gene: 3. The germline gives CDR1 SGHRS, CDR2 YFSETQ. This specimen consisted of PBMCs, obtained about 20 days after the first yellow fever vaccination. The V and J genes are TRBV5-1 and TRBJ2-7; the match to TRBD2 covers 10 bases. The sequence was obtained from a man aged 18 to 30 who received the YFV17D yellow fever vaccine. The CDR3 here is CASSLGPSGSSYEQYF. The CDR3, as DNA: TGCGCCAGCAGCTTGGGTCCTAGCGGGAGCTCCTACGAGCAGTACTTC. Full variable domain (remainder filled in from reference TRBV5-1 and TRBJ2-7): KAGVTQTPRYLIKTRGQQVTLSCSPISGHRSVSWYQQTPGQGLQFLFEYFSETQRNKGNFPGRFSGRQFSNSRSEMNVSTLELGDSALYLCASSLGPSGSSYEQYFGPGTRLTVT.